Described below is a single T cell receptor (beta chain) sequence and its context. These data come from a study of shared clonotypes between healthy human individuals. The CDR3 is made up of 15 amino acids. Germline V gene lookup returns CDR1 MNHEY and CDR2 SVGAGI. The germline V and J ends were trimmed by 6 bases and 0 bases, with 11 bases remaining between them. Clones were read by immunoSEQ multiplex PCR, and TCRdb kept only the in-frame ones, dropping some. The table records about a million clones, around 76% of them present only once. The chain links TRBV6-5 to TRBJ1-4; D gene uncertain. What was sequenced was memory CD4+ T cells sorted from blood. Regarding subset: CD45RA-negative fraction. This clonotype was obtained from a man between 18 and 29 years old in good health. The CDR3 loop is CASRIGLATNEKLFF. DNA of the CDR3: TGTGCCAGCAGGATAGGACTCGCAACTAATGAAAAACTGTTTTTT.